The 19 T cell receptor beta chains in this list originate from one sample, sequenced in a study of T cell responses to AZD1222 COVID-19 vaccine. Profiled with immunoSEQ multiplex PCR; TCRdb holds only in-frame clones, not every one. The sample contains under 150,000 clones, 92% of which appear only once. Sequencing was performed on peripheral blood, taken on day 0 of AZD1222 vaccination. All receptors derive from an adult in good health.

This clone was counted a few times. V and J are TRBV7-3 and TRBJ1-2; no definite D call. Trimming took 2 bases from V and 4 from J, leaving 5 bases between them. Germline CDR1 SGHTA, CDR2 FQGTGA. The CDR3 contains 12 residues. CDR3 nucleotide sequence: TGTGCCAGCAGCTTAGAGGGCTATGGCTACACCTTC. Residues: CASSLEGYGYTF. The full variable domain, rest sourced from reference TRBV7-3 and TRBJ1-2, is GAGVSQTPSNKVTEKGKYVELRCDPISGHTALYWYRQSLGQGPEFLIYFQGTGAADDSGLPNDRFFAVRPEGSVSTLKIQRTERGDSAVYLCASSLEGYGYTFGSGTRLTVV.

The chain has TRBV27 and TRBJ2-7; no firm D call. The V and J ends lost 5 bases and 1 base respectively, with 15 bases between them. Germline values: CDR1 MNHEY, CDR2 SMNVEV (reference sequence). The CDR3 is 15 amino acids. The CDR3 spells CASSPLVGISYEQYF. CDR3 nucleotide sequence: TGTGCCAGCAGTCCGCTGGTAGGAATTTCCTACGAGCAGTACTTC.

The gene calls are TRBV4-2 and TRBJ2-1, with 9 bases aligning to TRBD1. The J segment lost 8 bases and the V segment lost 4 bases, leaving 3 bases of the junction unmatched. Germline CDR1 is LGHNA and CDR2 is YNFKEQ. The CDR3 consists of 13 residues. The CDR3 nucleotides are TGTGCCAGCAGCCCAAGGACAGGGGATGAGCAGTTCTTC. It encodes CASSPRTGDEQFF.

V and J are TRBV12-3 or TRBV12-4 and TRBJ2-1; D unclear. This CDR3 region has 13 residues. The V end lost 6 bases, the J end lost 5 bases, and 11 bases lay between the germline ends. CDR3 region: CASSPLLNNEQFF. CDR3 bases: TGTGCCAGCAGCCCCTTACTTAACAATGAGCAGTTCTTC.

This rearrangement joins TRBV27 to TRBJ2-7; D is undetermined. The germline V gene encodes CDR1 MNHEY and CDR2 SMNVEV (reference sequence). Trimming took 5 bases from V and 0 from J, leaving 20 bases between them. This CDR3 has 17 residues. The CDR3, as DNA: TGTGCCAGCAGTCAAACACTTTTGAAAATCAGCTCCTACGAGCAGTACTTC. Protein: CASSQTLLKISSYEQYF.

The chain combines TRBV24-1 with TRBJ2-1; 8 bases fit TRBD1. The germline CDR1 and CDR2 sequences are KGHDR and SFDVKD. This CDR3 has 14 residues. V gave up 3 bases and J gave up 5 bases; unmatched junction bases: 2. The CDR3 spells CATSDPTGDNEQFF. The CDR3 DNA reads TGTGCCACCAGTGATCCGACAGGGGACAATGAGCAGTTCTTC.

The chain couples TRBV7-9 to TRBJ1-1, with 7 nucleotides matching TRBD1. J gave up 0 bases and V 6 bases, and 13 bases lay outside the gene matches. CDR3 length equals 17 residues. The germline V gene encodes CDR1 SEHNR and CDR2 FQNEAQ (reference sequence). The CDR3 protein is CASSHYRGFIMNTEAFF. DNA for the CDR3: TGTGCCAGCAGTCACTACAGGGGTTTCATCATGAACACTGAAGCTTTCTTT.

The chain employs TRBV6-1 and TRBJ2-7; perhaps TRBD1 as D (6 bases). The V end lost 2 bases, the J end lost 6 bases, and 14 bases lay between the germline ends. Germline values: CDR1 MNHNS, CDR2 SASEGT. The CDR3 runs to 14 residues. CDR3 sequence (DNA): TGTGCCAGCAGTGAAACAGGGCAAAACGGCGAGCAGTACTTC. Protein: CASSETGQNGEQYF.

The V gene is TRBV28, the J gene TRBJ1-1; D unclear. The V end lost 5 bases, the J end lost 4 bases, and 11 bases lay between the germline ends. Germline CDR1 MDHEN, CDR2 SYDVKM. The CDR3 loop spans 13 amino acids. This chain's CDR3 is CASSNKGVTEAFF. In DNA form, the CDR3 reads TGTGCCAGCAGTAACAAGGGTGTCACTGAAGCTTTCTTT.

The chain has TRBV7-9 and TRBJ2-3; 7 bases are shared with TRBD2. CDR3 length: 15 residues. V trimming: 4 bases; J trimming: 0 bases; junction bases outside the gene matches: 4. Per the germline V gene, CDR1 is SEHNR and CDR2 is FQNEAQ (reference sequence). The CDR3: CASSWGGLSTDTQYF. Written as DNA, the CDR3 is TGTGCCAGCAGCTGGGGAGGGTTGAGCACAGATACGCAGTATTTT.

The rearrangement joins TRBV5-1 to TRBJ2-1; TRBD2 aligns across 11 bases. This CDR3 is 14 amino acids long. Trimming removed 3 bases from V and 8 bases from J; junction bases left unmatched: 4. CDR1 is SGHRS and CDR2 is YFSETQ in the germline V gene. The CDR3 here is CASSYSGRGDEQFF. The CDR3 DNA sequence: TGCGCCAGCAGCTATAGCGGGAGGGGGGATGAGCAGTTCTTC. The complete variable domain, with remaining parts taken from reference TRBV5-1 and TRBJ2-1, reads KAGVTQTPRYLIKTRGQQVTLSCSPISGHRSVSWYQQTPGQGLQFLFEYFSETQRNKGNFPGRFSGRQFSNSRSEMNVSTLELGDSALYLCASSYSGRGDEQFFGPGTRLTVL.

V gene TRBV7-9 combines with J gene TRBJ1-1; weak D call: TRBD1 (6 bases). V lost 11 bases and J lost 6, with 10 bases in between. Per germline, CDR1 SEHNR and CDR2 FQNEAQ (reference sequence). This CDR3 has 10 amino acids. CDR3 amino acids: CACGGAEAFF. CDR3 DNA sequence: TGTGCCTGCGGGGGCGCTGAAGCTTTCTTT.

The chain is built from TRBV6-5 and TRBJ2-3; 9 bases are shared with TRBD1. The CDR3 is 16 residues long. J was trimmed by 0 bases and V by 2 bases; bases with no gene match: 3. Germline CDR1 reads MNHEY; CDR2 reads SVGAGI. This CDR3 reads CASSYGTGTSTDTQYF. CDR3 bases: TGTGCCAGCAGTTACGGGACAGGGACGAGCACAGATACGCAGTATTTT.

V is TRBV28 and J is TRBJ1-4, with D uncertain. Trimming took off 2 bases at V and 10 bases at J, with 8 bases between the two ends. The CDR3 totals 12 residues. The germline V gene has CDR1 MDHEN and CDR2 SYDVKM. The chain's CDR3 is CASSLRSGKLFF. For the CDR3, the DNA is TGTGCCAGCAGTTTAAGGTCCGGAAAACTGTTTTTT.

The CDR3 loop reads CASSSLAGDTTQYF. The CDR3 DNA is TGCGCCAGCAGCTCACTAGCGGGAGATACGACCCAGTACTTC. J is TRBJ2-5 and V is TRBV5-1, with 11 bases lining up with TRBD2. Germline values: CDR1 SGHRS, CDR2 YFSETQ. V gave up 3 bases and J gave up 7 bases; unmatched junction bases: 5. This CDR3 region has 14 residues.

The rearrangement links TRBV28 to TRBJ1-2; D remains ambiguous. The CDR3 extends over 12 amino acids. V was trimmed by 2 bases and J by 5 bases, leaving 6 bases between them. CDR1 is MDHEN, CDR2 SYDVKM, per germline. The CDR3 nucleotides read TGTGCCAGCAGTTTACGAGTATATGGCTACACCTTC. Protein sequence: CASSLRVYGYTF.

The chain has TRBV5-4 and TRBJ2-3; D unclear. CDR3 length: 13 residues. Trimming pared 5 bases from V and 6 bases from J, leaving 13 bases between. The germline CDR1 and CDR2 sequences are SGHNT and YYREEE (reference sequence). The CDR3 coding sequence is TGTGCCAGCAGTCCAAAAGGGCTCGATACGCAGTATTTT. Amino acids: CASSPKGLDTQYF.

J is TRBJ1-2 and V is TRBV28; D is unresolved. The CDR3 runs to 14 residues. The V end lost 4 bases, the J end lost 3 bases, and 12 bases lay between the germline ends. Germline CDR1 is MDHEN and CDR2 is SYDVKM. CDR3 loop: CASSSAYTDYGYTF. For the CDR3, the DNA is TGTGCCAGCAGTTCAGCATATACCGACTATGGCTACACCTTC.

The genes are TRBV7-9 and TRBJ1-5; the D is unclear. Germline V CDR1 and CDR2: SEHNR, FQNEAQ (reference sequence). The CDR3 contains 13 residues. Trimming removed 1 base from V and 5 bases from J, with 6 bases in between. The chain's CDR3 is CASSLGGDQPQHF. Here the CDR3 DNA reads TGTGCCAGCAGCTTAGGTGGAGATCAGCCCCAGCATTTT.